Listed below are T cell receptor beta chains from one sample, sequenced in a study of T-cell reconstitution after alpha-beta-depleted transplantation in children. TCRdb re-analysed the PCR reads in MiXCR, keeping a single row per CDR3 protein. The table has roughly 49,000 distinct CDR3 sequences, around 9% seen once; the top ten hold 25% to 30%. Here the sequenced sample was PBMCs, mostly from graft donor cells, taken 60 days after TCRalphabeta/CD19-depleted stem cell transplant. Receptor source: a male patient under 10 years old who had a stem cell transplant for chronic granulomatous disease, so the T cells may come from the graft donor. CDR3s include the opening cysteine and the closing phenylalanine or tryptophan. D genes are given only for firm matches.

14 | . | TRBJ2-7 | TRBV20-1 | CSARDVSSLLEQYF
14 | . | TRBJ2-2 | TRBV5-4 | CASRTWANTGELFF
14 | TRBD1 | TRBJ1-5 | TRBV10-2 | CASSSGQGRQPQHF
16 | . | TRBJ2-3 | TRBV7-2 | CASSQTRGTRTDTQYF
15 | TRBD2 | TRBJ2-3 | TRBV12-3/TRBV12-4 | CASSLQSSGMNTQYF
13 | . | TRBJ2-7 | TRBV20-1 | CSATTSRPYEQYF
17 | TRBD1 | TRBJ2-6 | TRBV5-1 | CASSFGQGLPGANVLTF
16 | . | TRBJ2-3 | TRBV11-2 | CASSFGALATTDTQYF
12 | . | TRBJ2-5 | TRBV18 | CASSPPLETQYF
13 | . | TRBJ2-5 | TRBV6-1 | CASTWGVRETQYF
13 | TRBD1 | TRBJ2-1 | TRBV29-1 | CSLGQGSYNEQFF
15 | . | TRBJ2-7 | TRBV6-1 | CASSEAGGTAYEQYF
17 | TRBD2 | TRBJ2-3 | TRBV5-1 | CASSRLAGASGTDTQYF
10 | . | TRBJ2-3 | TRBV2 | CASSGGTQYF
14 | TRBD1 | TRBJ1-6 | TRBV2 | CASSEDRVRSPLHF
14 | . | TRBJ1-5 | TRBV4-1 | CASSHHQGFQPQHF
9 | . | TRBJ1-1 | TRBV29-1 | CSVTGEAFF
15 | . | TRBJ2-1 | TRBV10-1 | CASSEKRALVNEQFF
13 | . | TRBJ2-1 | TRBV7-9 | CASSLVQGFEQFF
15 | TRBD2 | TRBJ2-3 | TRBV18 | CASSQRTSGTDTQYF
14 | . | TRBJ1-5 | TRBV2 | CASSELGYGQPQHF
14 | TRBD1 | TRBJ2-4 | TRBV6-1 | CASSRGLAKNIQYF
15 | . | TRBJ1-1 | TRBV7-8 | CASSLGGGGNTEAFF
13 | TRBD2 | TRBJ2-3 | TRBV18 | CASSPSGRDTQYF
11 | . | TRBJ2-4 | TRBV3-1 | CASRRDNIQYF
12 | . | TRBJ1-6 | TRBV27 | CASSRDNSPLHF
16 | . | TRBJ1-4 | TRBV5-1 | CASSPEQGRGNEKLFF
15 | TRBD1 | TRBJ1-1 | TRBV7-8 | CASSSLAGGKTEAFF
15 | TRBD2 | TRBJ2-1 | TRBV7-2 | CASSLLGLAGNEQFF
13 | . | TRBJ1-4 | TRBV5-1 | CASSLDMNEKLFF
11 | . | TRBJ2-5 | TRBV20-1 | CSPLDRETQYF
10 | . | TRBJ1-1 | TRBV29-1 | CSGRNTEAFF
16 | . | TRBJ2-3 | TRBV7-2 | CASSLRASASTDTQYF
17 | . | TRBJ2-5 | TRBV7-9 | CASSLAVVPSLGETQYF
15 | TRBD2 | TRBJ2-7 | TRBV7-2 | CASSLVAGLAYEQYF
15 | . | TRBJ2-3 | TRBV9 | CASSSRKGNTDTQYF
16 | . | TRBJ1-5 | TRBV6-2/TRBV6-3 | CASSPRPGGGNQPQHF
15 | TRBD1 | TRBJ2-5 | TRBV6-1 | CASSEETGGAETQYF
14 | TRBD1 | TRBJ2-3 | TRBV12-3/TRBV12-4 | CASRLPGGKDTQYF
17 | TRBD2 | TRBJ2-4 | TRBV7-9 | CASSLATSGIAKNIQYF
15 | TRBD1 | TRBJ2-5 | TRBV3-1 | CASSQARTGTETQYF
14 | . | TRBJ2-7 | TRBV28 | CASTFYQGAYEQYF
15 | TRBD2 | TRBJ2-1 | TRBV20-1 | CSASLSLAGVYEQFF
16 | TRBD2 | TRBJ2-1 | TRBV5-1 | CASSLVGSGKNNEQFF
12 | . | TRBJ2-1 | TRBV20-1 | CSARVAGNEQFF
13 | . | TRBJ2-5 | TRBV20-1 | CSVLLTREETQYF